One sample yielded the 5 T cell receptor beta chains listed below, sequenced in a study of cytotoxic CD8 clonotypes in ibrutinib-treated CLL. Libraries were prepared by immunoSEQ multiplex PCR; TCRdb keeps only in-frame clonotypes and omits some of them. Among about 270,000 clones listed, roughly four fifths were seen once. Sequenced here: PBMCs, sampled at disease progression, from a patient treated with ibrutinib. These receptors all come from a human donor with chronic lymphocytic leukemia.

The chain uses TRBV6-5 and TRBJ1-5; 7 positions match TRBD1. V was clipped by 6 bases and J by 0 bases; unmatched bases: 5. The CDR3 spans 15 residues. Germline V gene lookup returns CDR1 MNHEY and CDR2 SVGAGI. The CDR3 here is CASSPDRSSNQPQHF. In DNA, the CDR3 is TGTGCCAGCAGCCCGGACAGGAGTAGCAATCAGCCCCAGCATTTT.

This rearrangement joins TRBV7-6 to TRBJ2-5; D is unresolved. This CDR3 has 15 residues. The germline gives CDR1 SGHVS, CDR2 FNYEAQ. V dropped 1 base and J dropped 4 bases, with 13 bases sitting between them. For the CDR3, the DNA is TGTGCCAGCAGCTTAGTCCCCCGGGTCACAGAGACCCAGTACTTC. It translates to CASSLVPRVTETQYF.

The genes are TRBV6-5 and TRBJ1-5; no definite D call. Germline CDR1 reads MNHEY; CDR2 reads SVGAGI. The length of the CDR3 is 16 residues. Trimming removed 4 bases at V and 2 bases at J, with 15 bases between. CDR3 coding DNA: TGTGCCAGCAGTTCCCCGCGGGTTGGGCGCAATCAGCCCCAGCATTTT. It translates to CASSSPRVGRNQPQHF.

The CDR3 DNA is TGTGCCAGCGGTAAGGGACAGGGAGGAAGGGCTTTCTTT. Translated: CASGKGQGGRAFF. The V gene is TRBV6-6, the J gene TRBJ1-1; 9 bases fit TRBD1. The CDR3 is 13 amino acids. V dropped 8 bases and J dropped 11; count of bases not matched to a gene: 12. Germline V gene sequence: CDR1 MNHNY, CDR2 SVGAGI (reference sequence).

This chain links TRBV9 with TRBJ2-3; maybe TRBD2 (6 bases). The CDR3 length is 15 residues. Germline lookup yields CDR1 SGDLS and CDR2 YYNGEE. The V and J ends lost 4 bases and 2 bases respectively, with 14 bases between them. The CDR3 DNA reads TGTGCCAGCAGCTTCCGGGGACTTAACACAGATACGCAGTATTTT. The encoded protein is CASSFRGLNTDTQYF.